This T cell receptor (beta chain) was sequenced during a study of cytomegalovirus exposure and HLA in healthy donors. Donors came from a validation cohort of approximately 110 subjects, distinct from the first 666-subject cohort. Of note for this clone: Its antigen is currently unknown.

Libraries were prepared by immunoSEQ multiplex PCR; TCRdb keeps only in-frame clonotypes and omits some of them. The table records roughly 150,000 clones, 90% to 95% of them present only once. V was clipped by 3 bases and J by 10 bases; unmatched bases: 6. The CDR3 runs 16 residues. CDR1 and CDR2 from the germline V gene are KGHSH and LQKENI. Findings and caveats of the study: The tendency of first-cohort TCR clusters to co-occur in the 110 or so validation repertoires emerged from a later analysis. The classifier reportedly diagnosed cytomegalovirus status with high specificity and sensitivity.

The clonotype was recovered from a young man in good health and CMV-seronegative. This chain joins TRBV18 and TRBJ2-1; TRBD2 aligns across 16 bases. Material for sequencing was PBMCs. The CDR3 region has the DNA TGTGCCAGCTCACCTATGGGACTAGCGGGGGGGCTAGAGCAGTTCTTC. Amino acids: CASSPMGLAGGLEQFF.